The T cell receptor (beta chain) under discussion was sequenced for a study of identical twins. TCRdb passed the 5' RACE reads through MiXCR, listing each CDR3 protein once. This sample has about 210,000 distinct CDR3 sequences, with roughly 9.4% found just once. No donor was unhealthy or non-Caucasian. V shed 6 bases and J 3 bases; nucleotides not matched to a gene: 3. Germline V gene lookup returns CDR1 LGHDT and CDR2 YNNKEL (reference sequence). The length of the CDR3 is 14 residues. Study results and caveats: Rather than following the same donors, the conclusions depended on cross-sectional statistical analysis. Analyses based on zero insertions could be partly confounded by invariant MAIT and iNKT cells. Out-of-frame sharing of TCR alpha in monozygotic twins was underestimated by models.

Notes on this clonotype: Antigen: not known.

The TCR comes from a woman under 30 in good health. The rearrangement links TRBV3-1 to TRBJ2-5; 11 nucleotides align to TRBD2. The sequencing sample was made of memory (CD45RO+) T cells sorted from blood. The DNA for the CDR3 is TGTGCCAGCAGACTGACTAGCGGGGAAGAGACCCAGTACTTC. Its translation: CASRLTSGEETQYF.